Detailed here is one TCR beta chain. What it binds is unknown. Using RNA transcripts as the source, TCR beta CDR3 regions were amplified. An initial round of RT-PCR targeting the TCR CDR3 relied on the HTBI primer set. MiXCR was run by TCRdb on the multiplex PCR reads, yielding one entry per CDR3 protein. The sample includes around 660,000 distinct CDR3 sequences, roughly 46% of them seen just once. The CDR3 extends over 15 amino acids. Germline V gene sequence: CDR1 SGHRS, CDR2 YFSETQ. Deletions cut 1 base from V and 0 bases from J, with 10 bases between. These data originate in a study of T cells in Graves' hyperthyroidism and ophthalmopathy. Study observations and caveats: Before onset, ophthalmopathy was predicted by the model a median 6.5 months earlier. Most expanded thyroid clonotypes above 0.001 recurred in blood.

Sequences were obtained from peripheral blood or thyroid tissue (not recorded which). V usage is TRBV5-1 and J usage is TRBJ1-1; weak D call: TRBD1 (5 bases). The TCR comes from an adult man with Graves' disease, either hyperthyroidism or ophthalmopathy (not recorded which). This CDR3 reads CASSLSRDLNTEAFF. CDR3 DNA: TGCGCCAGCAGCTTGTCCCGGGACTTGAACACTGAAGCTTTCTTT.